This T cell receptor beta chain came from a study of blood T cell repertoires in COVID-19. Study background: Donors in the United States, Italy and Spain gave samples during acute or convalescent COVID-19. The cDNA or gDNA used as material had been derived from T cells, B-cell-depleted T cells, or PBMCs.

The CDR3 loop spans 17 amino acids. CDR1 and CDR2 from the germline V gene are SGHRS and YFSETQ. V lost 0 bases, J lost 6 bases, and 6 bases stayed unmatched. Original handling: Counts of nucleated cells, estimated from reference gene primer amplification, were obtained. The table came from immunoSEQ multiplex PCR; TCRdb's copy has only in-frame clones and leaves some out. The DNA was the basis for D and trimming; V, J and clone size are from that table. Altogether approximately 91,000 clones are present, 80% being singletons, with the ten largest covering over 15%. The source material was peripheral blood. This chain joins TRBV5-1 and TRBJ2-3, with 14 bases fitting TRBD2. The TCR comes from a human donor in a cohort sampled during active COVID-19. In nucleotides, the CDR3 is TGCGCCAGCAGCTTGGGCGGGACTAGCGGGAGTTCGGATACGCAGTATTTT. It yields the protein CASSLGGTSGSSDTQYF.